This T cell receptor (beta chain) emerged from a study of cytomegalovirus exposure and HLA in healthy donors. Broader study findings: Subsequent analysis showed first-cohort TCR clusters tending to co-occur in about 110 validation repertoires. Most TCR sequences were rare, but some public TCRs occurred in many donors. In vitro assays verified that three CMV-associated chains recognized CMV antigens specifically.

The CDR3 is 12 residues long. V was cut by 5 bases and J by 4 bases, with 9 bases left in between. Germline lookup yields CDR1 MNHEY and CDR2 SVGAGI. Produced via immunoSEQ multiplex PCR; TCRdb's table is partial and in-frame only. The table lists around 120,000 clones, 70% to 90% of them singletons. A word on this clone: Antigen unknown.

The TCR sequence derives from a man in his late teens or twenties in good health and CMV-seropositive. The specimen sequenced was PBMCs. The chain recombines TRBV6-5 with TRBJ2-7; possible D gene TRBD1, 6 bases. The CDR3 DNA sequence: TGTGCCAGCAGTAAGGACAGTTACGAGCAGTACTTC. Its translation: CASSKDSYEQYF.